These 32 T cell receptor beta chains share one sample of origin, sequenced in a study of CD8 T cells in Susac syndrome. Random hexamers were used to reverse transcribe an amount of about 0.45 to 1 ug RNA. TCRdb called the immunoSEQ multiplex PCR reads again in MiXCR, with one record for every CDR3 protein. The table shows 70,000 to 95,000 distinct CDR3 sequences, with 94% occurring only once. The material sequenced was CD8+ T cells from PBMCs. The source of these receptors is a human donor with Susac syndrome.

The J gene is TRBJ1-2, the V gene TRBV20-1, with a tentative D call TRBD1 (5 bases). The V and J ends lost 0 bases and 8 bases respectively, with 10 bases between them. The CDR3 length is 12 residues. From germline, CDR1 is DFQATT and CDR2 SNEGSKA (reference sequence). The CDR3 DNA reads as TGCAGTGCTAGAGAGCAACAGGAGGGCTACACCTTC. Encoded protein: CSAREQQEGYTF.

The chain employs TRBV19 and TRBJ2-2; possible D gene TRBD2, 6 bases. Germline assignment: CDR1 LNHDA and CDR2 SQIVND (reference sequence). The V end lost 1 base, the J end lost 1 base, and 10 bases lay between the germline ends. The CDR3 sequence is 16 residues long. The DNA for the CDR3 is TGTGCCAGTAGTATAGTAGCGGTACAGAACACCGGGGAGCTGTTTTTT. Translation: CASSIVAVQNTGELFF.

This chain joins TRBV29-1 and TRBJ2-1; 10 nucleotides align to TRBD2. The CDR3 totals 14 residues. V lost 4 bases, J lost 10 bases, and 10 bases stayed unmatched. Germline V gene lookup returns CDR1 SQVTM and CDR2 ANQGSEA. The CDR3 loop is CSVVVLAGAGEQFF. In DNA, the CDR3 is TGCAGCGTTGTCGTCCTAGCGGGAGCTGGCGAGCAGTTCTTC.

V usage is TRBV4-3 and J usage is TRBJ2-2; D perhaps matches TRBD1 (7 bases). Between the trimmed V and J ends, which lost 0 bases and 0 bases, there was a span of 20 bases. CDR1 and CDR2 (germline): LGHNA, YSLEER. The CDR3 has 20 residues. Here the CDR3 reads CASSQDPFAEGAANTGELFF. The CDR3 nucleotides read TGCGCCAGCAGCCAAGATCCTTTTGCGGAGGGGGCCGCGAACACCGGGGAGCTGTTTTTT.

The V and J genes are TRBV5-6 and TRBJ1-2; no clear D. The germline V gene has CDR1 SGHDT and CDR2 YYEEEE. The germline V and J ends were trimmed by 3 bases and 4 bases, with 10 bases remaining between them. This CDR3 is 13 amino acids long. The CDR3: CASSSVVSYGYTF. CDR3 coding DNA: TGTGCCAGCAGCTCCGTGGTGTCCTATGGCTACACCTTC.

This clonotype appeared a single time. The rearrangement links TRBV13 to TRBJ2-7; no clear D gene. Germline lookup yields CDR1 PRHDT and CDR2 FYEKMQ (reference sequence). V was clipped by 5 bases and J by 4 bases, with 9 bases between them. This CDR3 has 12 amino acids. Here the CDR3 DNA reads TGTGCCAGCAGCGCCCAGAGTTACGAGCAGTACTTC. Its protein is CASSAQSYEQYF. Full variable domain (outside the CDR3, taken from reference TRBV13 and TRBJ2-7): AAGVIQSPRHLIKEKRETATLKCYPIPRHDTVYWYQQGPGQDPQFLISFYEKMQSDKGSIPDRFSAQQFSDYHSELNMSSLELGDSALYFCASSAQSYEQYFGPGTRLTVT.

V is TRBV7-2 and J is TRBJ2-1; 9 bases map to TRBD2. Looked up from germline, CDR1 is SGHTA and CDR2 is FQGNSA. The V gene end was trimmed by 1 base and the J gene end by 7 bases; junction bases not matched to a gene: 8. This CDR3 is built from 16 residues. CDR3 nucleotide sequence: TGTGCCAGCAGCTTAGGGGGTAGCGGGAGTGGAAATGAGCAGTTCTTC. This translates into CASSLGGSGSGNEQFF. Supplemented by reference TRBV7-2 and TRBJ2-1, the full variable domain reads GAGVSQSPSNKVTEKGKDVELRCDPISGHTALYWYRQSLGQGLEFLIYFQGNSAPDKSGLPSDRFSAERTGGSVSTLTIQRTQQEDSAVYLCASSLGGSGSGNEQFFGPGTRLTVL.

This chain joins TRBV7-6 and TRBJ2-7; no definite D call. The ends were cut back, 2 bases at V and 6 bases at J, with 8 bases in the middle. Per germline, CDR1 SGHVS and CDR2 FNYEAQ. CDR3 length equals 12 residues. CDR3 residues: CASSLFVREQYF. The DNA of the CDR3 is TGTGCCAGCAGCTTATTCGTGCGCGAGCAGTACTTC.

V gene TRBV3-1 combines with J gene TRBJ2-2; D may correspond to TRBD1 or TRBD2 (5 bases each). The germline V gene has CDR1 LGHDT and CDR2 YNNKEL (reference sequence). The V gene lost 4 bases and the J gene lost 0 bases, with 12 bases spanning the gap. This CDR3 contains 16 residues. Written as DNA, the CDR3 is TGTGCCAGCAGCCTCGGGACGGAGGCGAACACCGGGGAGCTGTTTTTT. The encoded protein is CASSLGTEANTGELFF. Full variable domain (outside the CDR3, taken from reference TRBV3-1 and TRBJ2-2): DTAVSQTPKYLVTQMGNDKSIKCEQNLGHDTMYWYKQDSKKFLKIMFSYNNKELIINETVPNRFSPKSPDKAHLNLHINSLELGDSAVYFCASSLGTEANTGELFFGEGSRLTVL.

The rearrangement joins TRBV6-5 to TRBJ2-7; D is ambiguous. The CDR3 loop spans 14 amino acids. V lost 4 bases and J lost 2, with 12 bases in between. Germline V lookup: CDR1 MNHEY, CDR2 SVGAGI. The CDR3 nucleotides are TGTGCCAGCAGTTCCTGGACGGAAACCTACGAGCAGTACTTC. Amino acid sequence: CASSSWTETYEQYF.

The chain joins TRBV7-8 to TRBJ2-3; 8 nucleotides agree with TRBD2. Germline trimming cut 6 bases from V and 3 bases from J; bases unmatched to any gene: 11. This CDR3 is 16 amino acids long. CDR1 is SGHVS, CDR2 FQNEAQ, per germline. The CDR3 DNA reads as TGTGCCAGCAGTACTCTGGGGCGGGAGGCAACAGATACGCAGTATTTT. This codes for CASSTLGREATDTQYF. Combining the CDR3 with reference TRBV7-8 and TRBJ2-3 gives the whole variable domain GAGVSQSPRYKVAKRGQDVALRCDPISGHVSLFWYQQALGQGPEFLTYFQNEAQLDKSGLPSDRFFAERPEGSVSTLKIQRTQQEDSAVYLCASSTLGREATDTQYFGPGTRLTVL.

Here the CDR3 DNA reads TGCAGCGTTGAGGGGGGCGAGGGGGCTGGGGCCAACGTCCTGACTTTC. Translated: CSVEGGEGAGANVLTF. The V and J genes are TRBV29-1 and TRBJ2-6; D might be TRBD1 or TRBD2, each matching 6 bases. From germline, CDR1 is SQVTM and CDR2 ANQGSEA. The CDR3 extends over 16 amino acids. Trimming took off 3 bases at V and 2 bases at J, with 14 bases between the two ends.

The chain combines TRBV3-1 with TRBJ2-4; D assignment may be TRBD1 or TRBD2 (7 bases each). This CDR3 comprises 16 residues. Germline V gene sequence: CDR1 LGHDT, CDR2 YNNKEL (reference sequence). Trimming pared 4 bases from V and 1 base from J, leaving 14 bases between. Written as DNA, the CDR3 is TGTGCCAGCAGCCCCCAGGGGGGGCCCGCCAAAAACATTCAGTACTTC. Encoded protein: CASSPQGGPAKNIQYF.

The J gene is TRBJ2-7, the V gene TRBV12-3 or TRBV12-4; the match to TRBD1 covers 10 bases. Unmatched junction bases numbered 2, after V lost 4 bases and J lost 2 bases. The CDR3 is 14 residues long. This CDR3 is CASSWDRGPYEQYF. The CDR3 DNA reads TGTGCCAGCAGTTGGGACAGGGGACCCTACGAGCAGTACTTC.

This clonotype occurred once. The chain combines TRBV7-9 with TRBJ2-7, with D possibly being TRBD1 or TRBD2 (5 bases each). V gave up 9 bases and J gave up 2 bases, with 14 bases separating them. The length of the CDR3 is 13 residues. CDR1 is SEHNR and CDR2 is FQNEAQ in the germline V gene (reference sequence). CDR3 region: CASTPGTAYEQYF. In DNA, the CDR3 is TGTGCCAGTACACCTGGGACCGCCTACGAGCAGTACTTC. Full variable domain (missing parts from reference TRBV7-9 and TRBJ2-7): DTGVSQNPRHKITKRGQNVTFRCDPISEHNRLYWYRQTLGQGPEFLTYFQNEAQLEKSRLLSDRFSAERPKGSFSTLEIQRTEQGDSAMYLCASTPGTAYEQYFGPGTRLTVT.

This clonotype occurred once. This chain connects TRBV11-2 to TRBJ2-3; 8 bases are shared with TRBD2. In germline, CDR1 is SGHAT, CDR2 FQNNGV. There are 16 residues in the CDR3. V lost 4 bases and J lost 1; bases outside the gene matches: 7. The CDR3 loop reads CASSSRLATRTDTQYF. The CDR3 DNA reads TGTGCCAGCAGCTCAAGACTAGCGACGCGCACAGATACGCAGTATTTT.

The chain uses TRBV2 and TRBJ2-5, with 9 bases aligning to TRBD2. The V segment lost 8 bases and the J segment 5 bases; nucleotides outside the gene matches: 6. The CDR3 consists of 13 residues. The germline gives CDR1 SNHLY, CDR2 FYNNEI. The CDR3 nucleotides are TGTGCCAGCGTAGAGCGGGGGGAGGAGACCCAGTACTTC. Protein sequence: CASVERGEETQYF.

The genes are TRBV13 and TRBJ1-4, with no clear D. The CDR3 loop spans 12 amino acids. The germline CDR1 and CDR2 sequences are PRHDT and FYEKMQ (reference sequence). V dropped 4 bases and J dropped 5 bases, with 5 bases sitting between them. The CDR3 reads CASSSRNEKLFF. The CDR3 DNA reads TGTGCCAGCAGCTCCCGAAATGAAAAACTGTTTTTT.

This clonotype was counted a single time. This sequence joins TRBV4-1 and TRBJ2-7; D unclear. Trimming left V 5 bases short and J 2 bases short, with 10 bases between. The germline V gene has CDR1 MGHRA and CDR2 YSYEKL. This CDR3 region has 13 residues. CDR3 residues: CASSSLEAYEQYF. The CDR3 coding sequence is TGCGCCAGCAGCTCCTTGGAAGCCTACGAGCAGTACTTC.

V is TRBV6-5 and J is TRBJ2-3; a weak D match, TRBD2 (5 bases). Germline CDR1 MNHEY, CDR2 SVGAGI. Trimming left V 6 bases short and J 6 bases short, with 16 bases between. CDR3 size: 14 residues. CDR3 nucleotides: TGTGCCAGCAGCCTCTCTGGGAGCGCCGATACGCAGTATTTT. Amino acids: CASSLSGSADTQYF.

This chain joins TRBV2 and TRBJ2-7, with D unresolved. V was pared by 1 base and J by 3 bases, with 7 bases between. Germline lookup yields CDR1 SNHLY and CDR2 FYNNEI. This CDR3 contains 13 residues. The DNA for the CDR3 is TGTGCCAGCAGTGAAGATAGGAGCTACGAGCAGTACTTC. It yields the protein CASSEDRSYEQYF. Combining the CDR3 with reference TRBV2 and TRBJ2-7 gives the whole variable domain EPEVTQTPSHQVTQMGQEVILRCVPISNHLYFYWYRQILGQKVEFLVSFYNNEISEKSEIFDDQFSVERPDGSNFTLKIRSTKLEDSAMYFCASSEDRSYEQYFGPGTRLTVT.

The chain uses TRBV13 and TRBJ1-2, with a tentative D call TRBD1 (5 bases). CDR3 length equals 14 residues. Germline V gene data show CDR1 as PRHDT and CDR2 as FYEKMQ (reference sequence). Trimming removed 5 bases from V and 0 bases from J, with 10 bases in between. DNA of the CDR3: TGTGCCAGCAGCCCTTGGGGACCTAACTATGGCTACACCTTC. Translated, it gives CASSPWGPNYGYTF.

The gene calls are TRBV20-1 and TRBJ2-3; D assignment may be TRBD1 or TRBD2 (5 bases each). The CDR3 has 16 amino acids. V was cut by 6 bases and J by 6 bases, with 25 bases left in between. Germline lookup yields CDR1 DFQATT and CDR2 SNEGSKA (reference sequence). The DNA for the CDR3 is TGCAGTGCCTCCCAACGGGGCTCCCTTTCGTGGGATACGCAGTATTTT. The encoded protein is CSASQRGSLSWDTQYF.

The CDR3 here is CASSYDGWEETQYF. DNA of the CDR3: TGTGCCAGCAGTTACGATGGGTGGGAAGAGACCCAGTACTTC. The chain employs TRBV6-5 and TRBJ2-5; the D is unclear. The V end was cut by 2 bases, the J end by 3 bases, with 10 bases between. This CDR3 has 14 residues. Germline CDR1 reads MNHEY; CDR2 reads SVGAGI.

V and J are TRBV30 and TRBJ1-5, with no clear D. Deletions cut 0 bases from V and 4 bases from J, with 7 bases between. This CDR3 comprises 13 residues. CDR1 and CDR2 (germline): GTSNPN, SVGIG (reference sequence). The CDR3 loop is CAWSVDINQPQHF. The DNA of the CDR3 is TGTGCCTGGAGTGTAGACATAAATCAGCCCCAGCATTTT. Together with reference TRBV30 and TRBJ1-5, the CDR3 gives the full variable domain: SQTIHQWPATLVQPVGSPLSLECTVEGTSNPNLYWYRQAAGRGLQLLFYSVGIGQISSEVPQNLSASRPQDRQFILSSKKLLLSDSGFYLCAWSVDINQPQHFGDGTRLSIL.

J is TRBJ2-3 and V is TRBV9, with D possibly called TRBD1 or TRBD2 (6 bases each). Germline CDR1 is SGDLS and CDR2 is YYNGEE. The CDR3 loop spans 16 amino acids. Trimming took off 1 base at V and 0 bases at J, with 12 bases between the two ends. In nucleotides, the CDR3 is TGTGCCAGCAGCGTATGGGGGGCTCCTAGCACAGATACGCAGTATTTT. Translated: CASSVWGAPSTDTQYF.

The V and J genes are TRBV9 and TRBJ2-1; D might be TRBD2 (6 bases). Germline V gene sequence: CDR1 SGDLS, CDR2 YYNGEE. The CDR3 is made up of 15 amino acids. With 7 bases removed from V and 6 bases from J, the gap between germline ends came to 20 bases. CDR3 nucleotides: TGTGCCAGCGGGTCTTGGAGGGAGTCCGGCAATGAGCAGTTCTTC. Translated, it gives CASGSWRESGNEQFF.

The chain carries TRBV20-1 and TRBJ2-5; D call uncertain. In germline, CDR1 is DFQATT, CDR2 SNEGSKA (reference sequence). The CDR3 runs to 11 residues. V was cut by 3 bases and J by 3 bases, with 5 bases left in between. The chain's CDR3 is CSASPKETQYF. The DNA of the CDR3 is TGCAGTGCTAGCCCGAAAGAGACCCAGTACTTC.

The chain couples TRBV29-1 to TRBJ2-7, with 7 bases fitting TRBD1. V shed 6 bases, J shed 3 bases, and the junction held 8 bases outside the gene matches. Germline V CDR1 and CDR2: SQVTM, ANQGSEA. The CDR3 runs 13 residues. The DNA of the CDR3 is TGCAGCGTAAAAACAGGGGAAGGCTACGAGCAGTACTTC. Encoded protein: CSVKTGEGYEQYF.

The chain joins TRBV27 to TRBJ1-2, with 8 bases that match TRBD1. Unmatched junction bases numbered 16, after V lost 4 bases and J lost 12 bases. CDR3 length: 15 residues. CDR1 is MNHEY and CDR2 is SMNVEV in the germline V gene (reference sequence). CDR3 DNA sequence: TGTGCCAGCAGTTCAAACCAGGGGGCGCGGGCTGAAGACACCTTC. It yields the protein CASSSNQGARAEDTF.

This clonotype has a single count. The chain recombines TRBV27 with TRBJ2-2, with 9 bases identical to TRBD1. Germline V CDR1 and CDR2: MNHEY, SMNVEV (reference sequence). This CDR3 is 15 amino acids long. V trimming: 5 bases; J trimming: 5 bases; junction bases outside the gene matches: 6. CDR3 residues: CASSLGQGGTGELFF. The DNA of the CDR3 is TGTGCCAGCAGTCTGGGACAGGGTGGGACCGGGGAGCTGTTTTTT.

The chain joins TRBV2 to TRBJ2-4; D gene unclear. Trimming took 3 bases from V and 1 from J, leaving 4 bases between them. The CDR3 sequence is 13 residues long. Germline V gene sequence: CDR1 SNHLY, CDR2 FYNNEI. Written as DNA, the CDR3 is TGTGCCAGCAGTGAGGCCGCCAAAAACATTCAGTACTTC. Residues: CASSEAAKNIQYF.